The 11 T cell receptor beta chains below were found in one sample sequenced in a study of cytomegalovirus exposure and HLA in healthy donors. Primers for the PCR totalled 60 Vbeta and 13 Jbeta. Sequenced by immunoSEQ multiplex PCR; TCRdb stores in-frame clones only, minus some. Across tens of thousands of clones, the top ten clones capture roughly 8% of the sample. Sequenced: PBMCs. The receptors shown here come from a male donor in good health and CMV-seronegative.

The chain has TRBV30 and TRBJ1-5, with D perhaps matching TRBD1 (6 bases). V was trimmed by 4 bases and J by 7 bases, leaving 20 bases between them. This CDR3 has 15 amino acids. The germline CDR1 and CDR2 sequences are GTSNPN and SVGIG (reference sequence). DNA for the CDR3: TGTGCCTGGATGCCGGGGGGCTGGTCCGGACAGCCCCAGCATTTT. Protein sequence: CAWMPGGWSGQPQHF.

This chain uses TRBV15 with TRBJ2-7, with TRBD1 matching over 8 bases. Trimming cost V 5 bases and J 3 bases; bases outside gene matches: 9. The CDR3 runs to 15 residues. Looked up from germline, CDR1 is LNHNV and CDR2 is YYDKDF (reference sequence). The CDR3 sequence is CATSGWDRRIYEQYF. The DNA of the CDR3 is TGTGCCACCAGCGGATGGGACAGGAGGATCTACGAGCAGTACTTC.

The rearrangement uses TRBV19 and TRBJ1-1, with 7 positions matching TRBD1. With V trimmed by 5 bases and J by 3 bases, 12 bases remained unmatched. Germline CDR1 LNHDA, CDR2 SQIVND (reference sequence). The CDR3 is made up of 16 amino acids. DNA for the CDR3: TGTGCCAGTAGTCGACGGACAGGCCGTAGGGACACTGAAGCTTTCTTT. Translated, it gives CASSRRTGRRDTEAFF.

The chain joins TRBV9 to TRBJ1-1, with TRBD1 as a possible D gene (5 bases). The germline V gene encodes CDR1 SGDLS and CDR2 YYNGEE. This CDR3 spans 14 amino acids. Between the trimmed V and J ends, which lost 3 bases and 1 base, there was a span of 10 bases. CDR3 DNA: TGTGCCAGCAGCGCACAGGCAGCGAACACTGAAGCTTTCTTT. It codes for CASSAQAANTEAFF. Looking up the rest from reference TRBV9 and TRBJ1-1 gives the full variable domain: DSGVTQTPKHLITATGQRVTLRCSPRSGDLSVYWYQQSLDQGLQFLIQYYNGEERAKGNILERFSAQQFPDLHSELNLSSLELGDSALYFCASSAQAANTEAFFGQGTRLTVV.

V is TRBV6-5 and J is TRBJ1-6; D is undetermined. The V and J ends lost 8 bases and 8 bases respectively, with 13 bases between them. In germline, CDR1 is MNHEY, CDR2 SVGAGI. The CDR3 consists of 13 residues. CDR3 amino acids: CASGREWDSPLHF. The CDR3 DNA is TGTGCCAGCGGGAGGGAGTGGGATTCACCCCTCCACTTT.

J is TRBJ1-5 and V is TRBV6-1; D unresolved. The V gene's germline CDR1 is MNHNS and CDR2 SASEGT. CDR3 size: 15 residues. V was pared by 3 bases and J by 3 bases, with 12 bases between. The CDR3: CASSDGGLVNQPQHF. DNA for the CDR3: TGTGCCAGCAGTGATGGAGGGTTGGTCAATCAGCCCCAGCATTTT.

V and J are TRBV6-6 and TRBJ1-6, with D unclear. The germline gives CDR1 MNHNY, CDR2 SVGAGI (reference sequence). V lost 4 bases and J 10 bases, leaving 11 bases between the germline ends. This CDR3 has 13 residues. CDR3: CASSSRPRSPLHF. In nucleotides, the CDR3 is TGTGCCAGCAGTTCCCGGCCGAGGTCACCCCTCCACTTT.

The rearrangement links TRBV7-2 to TRBJ2-1; 7 bases are a match to TRBD2. CDR1 and CDR2 from the germline V gene are SGHTA and FQGNSA. This CDR3 has 18 amino acids. Unmatched junction bases numbered 14, after V lost 2 bases and J lost 4 bases. The CDR3 region has the DNA TGTGCCAGCAGCTTAAGGGGCGCTGGACAAGCGGGATACAATGAGCAGTTCTTC. This gives the protein CASSLRGAGQAGYNEQFF. Together with reference TRBV7-2 and TRBJ2-1, the CDR3 gives the full variable domain: GAGVSQSPSNKVTEKGKDVELRCDPISGHTALYWYRQSLGQGLEFLIYFQGNSAPDKSGLPSDRFSAERTGGSVSTLTIQRTQQEDSAVYLCASSLRGAGQAGYNEQFFGPGTRLTVL.

V gene TRBV18 combines with J gene TRBJ1-4, with 7 bases lining up with TRBD1. The CDR3 extends over 14 amino acids. CDR1 is KGHSH, CDR2 LQKENI, per germline. Losses at the gene ends were 6 bases for V and 3 bases for J; bases not matched to a gene: 4. This chain's CDR3 is CASSAGTANEKLFF. DNA for the CDR3: TGTGCCAGCTCGGCCGGGACAGCTAATGAAAAACTGTTTTTT.

This chain uses TRBV7-2 with TRBJ1-2, with D perhaps TRBD1 (6 bases). V dropped 5 bases and J dropped 4 bases, with 14 bases sitting between them. The CDR3 totals 14 residues. The germline gives CDR1 SGHTA, CDR2 FQGNSA. CDR3 nucleotides: TGTGCCAGCAGCCGAACAGGGATCAGCTATGGCTACACCTTC. This encodes CASSRTGISYGYTF.

The chain combines TRBV7-9 with TRBJ2-1; TRBD2 matches at 8 bases. With V trimmed by 5 bases and J by 0 bases, 12 bases remained unmatched. Germline loops: CDR1 SEHNR, CDR2 FQNEAQ (reference sequence). This CDR3 contains 18 residues. The CDR3 sequence: CASSTSRGSGSSYNEQFF. In DNA, the CDR3 is TGTGCCAGCAGCACCTCCCGGGGCAGCGGGAGCTCCTACAATGAGCAGTTCTTC.